The subject of this entry is one T cell receptor (beta chain). Trimming took 2 bases from V and 3 from J; bases not matched to a gene: 14. There are 19 residues in the CDR3. Germline CDR1 SGHTA, CDR2 FQGTGA. This record belongs to a study of patients and donors after allogeneic stem cell transplantation. TCRdb processed the RT-PCR reads anew with MiXCR; each CDR3 protein has one entry. The table includes around 150,000 distinct CDR3 sequences, about two fifths detected once. Specimen: blood, either unsorted or a sorted T cell fraction (not recorded which). The sequence was collected from a human donor who was either an allogeneic HSCT recipient or a stem cell or donor lymphocyte infusion donor (not recorded which). It is not recorded whose cells these are; they may come from a transplant donor. This chain joins TRBV7-3 and TRBJ2-2, with 8 bases matching TRBD1. The CDR3 bases are TGTGCCAGCAGCTTAGTTTCGACAGGGGACCCGCTACACACCGGGGAGCTGTTTTTT. Protein product: CASSLVSTGDPLHTGELFF.